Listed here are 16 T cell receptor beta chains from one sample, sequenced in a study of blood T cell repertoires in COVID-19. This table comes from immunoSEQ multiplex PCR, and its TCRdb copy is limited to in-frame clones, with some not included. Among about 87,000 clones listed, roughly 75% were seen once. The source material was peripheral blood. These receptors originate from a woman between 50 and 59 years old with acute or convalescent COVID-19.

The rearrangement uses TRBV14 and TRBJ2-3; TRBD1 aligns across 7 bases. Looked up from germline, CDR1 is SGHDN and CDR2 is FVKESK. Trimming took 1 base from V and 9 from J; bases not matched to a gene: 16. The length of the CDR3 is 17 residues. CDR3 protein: CASSQGIWTGLKTTQYF. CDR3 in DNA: TGTGCCAGCAGCCAAGGAATTTGGACAGGACTGAAAACCACGCAGTATTTT.

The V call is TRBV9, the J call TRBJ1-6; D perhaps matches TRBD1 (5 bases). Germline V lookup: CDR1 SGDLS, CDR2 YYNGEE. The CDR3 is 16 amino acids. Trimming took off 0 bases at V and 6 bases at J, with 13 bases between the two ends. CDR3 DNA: TGTGCCAGCAGCGTAGCTCCTCAGGGCGGTAATTCACCCCTCCACTTT. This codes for CASSVAPQGGNSPLHF.

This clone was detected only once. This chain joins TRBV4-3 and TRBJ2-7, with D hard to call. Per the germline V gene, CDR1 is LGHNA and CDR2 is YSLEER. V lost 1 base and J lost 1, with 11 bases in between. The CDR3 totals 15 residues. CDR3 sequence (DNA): TGCGCCAGCAGCCAAGGGTTGGCATCTTCCTACGAGCAGTACTTC. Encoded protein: CASSQGLASSYEQYF.

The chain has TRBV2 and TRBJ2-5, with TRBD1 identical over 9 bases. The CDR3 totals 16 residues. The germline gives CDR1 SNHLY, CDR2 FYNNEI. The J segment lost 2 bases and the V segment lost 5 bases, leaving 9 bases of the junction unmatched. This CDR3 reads CASSRQGEGNQETQYF. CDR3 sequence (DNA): TGTGCCAGCAGTCGACAGGGGGAAGGGAATCAAGAGACCCAGTACTTC.

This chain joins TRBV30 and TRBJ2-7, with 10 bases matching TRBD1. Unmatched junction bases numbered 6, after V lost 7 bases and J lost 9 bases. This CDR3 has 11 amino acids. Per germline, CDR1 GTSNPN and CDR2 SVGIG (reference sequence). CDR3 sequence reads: CASTTGGGQYF. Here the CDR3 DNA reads TGTGCCTCTACGACAGGGGGCGGGCAGTACTTC.

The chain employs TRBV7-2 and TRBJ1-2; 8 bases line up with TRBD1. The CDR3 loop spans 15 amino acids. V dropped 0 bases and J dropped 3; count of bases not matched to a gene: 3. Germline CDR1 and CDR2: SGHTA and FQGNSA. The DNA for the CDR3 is TGTGCCAGCAGCTTAGCTCAGGGGGCCGACTATGGCTACACCTTC. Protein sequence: CASSLAQGADYGYTF. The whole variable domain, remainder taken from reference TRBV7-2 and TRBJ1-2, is GAGVSQSPSNKVTEKGKDVELRCDPISGHTALYWYRQSLGQGLEFLIYFQGNSAPDKSGLPSDRFSAERTGGSVSTLTIQRTQQEDSAVYLCASSLAQGADYGYTFGSGTRLTVV.

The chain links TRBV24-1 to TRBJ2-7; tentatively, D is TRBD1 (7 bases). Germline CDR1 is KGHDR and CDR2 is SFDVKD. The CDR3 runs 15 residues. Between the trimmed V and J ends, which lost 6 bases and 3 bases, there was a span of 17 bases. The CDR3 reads CATSSEGASIYEQYF. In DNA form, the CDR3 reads TGTGCCACCAGTTCGGAGGGGGCCAGTATCTACGAGCAGTACTTC.

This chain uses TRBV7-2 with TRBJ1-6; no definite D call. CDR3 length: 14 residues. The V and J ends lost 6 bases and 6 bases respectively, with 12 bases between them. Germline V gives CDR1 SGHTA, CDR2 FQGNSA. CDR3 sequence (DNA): TGTGCCAGCAGGGTAGATCCTCCTAATTCACCCCTCCACTTT. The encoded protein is CASRVDPPNSPLHF.

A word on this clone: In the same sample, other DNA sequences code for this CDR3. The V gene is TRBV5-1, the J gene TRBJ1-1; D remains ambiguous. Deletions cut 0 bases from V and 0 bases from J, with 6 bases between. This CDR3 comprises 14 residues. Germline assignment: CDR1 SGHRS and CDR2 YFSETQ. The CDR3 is CASSLGGMNTEAFF. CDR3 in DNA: TGCGCCAGCAGCTTGGGAGGGATGAACACTGAAGCTTTCTTT. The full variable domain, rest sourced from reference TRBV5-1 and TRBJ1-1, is KAGVTQTPRYLIKTRGQQVTLSCSPISGHRSVSWYQQTPGQGLQFLFEYFSETQRNKGNFPGRFSGRQFSNSRSEMNVSTLELGDSALYLCASSLGGMNTEAFFGQGTRLTVV.

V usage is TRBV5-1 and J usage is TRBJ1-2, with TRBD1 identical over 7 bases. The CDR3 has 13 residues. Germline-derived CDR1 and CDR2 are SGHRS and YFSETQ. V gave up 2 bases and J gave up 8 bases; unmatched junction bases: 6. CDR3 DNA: TGCGCCAGCAGCTTAGAGGGGGCGTGGGGCTACACCTTC. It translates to CASSLEGAWGYTF. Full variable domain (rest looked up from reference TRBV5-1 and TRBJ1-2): KAGVTQTPRYLIKTRGQQVTLSCSPISGHRSVSWYQQTPGQGLQFLFEYFSETQRNKGNFPGRFSGRQFSNSRSEMNVSTLELGDSALYLCASSLEGAWGYTFGSGTRLTVV.

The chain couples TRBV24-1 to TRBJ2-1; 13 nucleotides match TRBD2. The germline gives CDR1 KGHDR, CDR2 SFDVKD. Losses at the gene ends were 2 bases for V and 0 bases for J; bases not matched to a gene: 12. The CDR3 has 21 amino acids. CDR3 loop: CATSDSWTSGGLHSSYNEQFF. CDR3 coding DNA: TGTGCCACCAGTGATTCCTGGACTAGCGGGGGCCTACATAGCTCCTACAATGAGCAGTTCTTC.

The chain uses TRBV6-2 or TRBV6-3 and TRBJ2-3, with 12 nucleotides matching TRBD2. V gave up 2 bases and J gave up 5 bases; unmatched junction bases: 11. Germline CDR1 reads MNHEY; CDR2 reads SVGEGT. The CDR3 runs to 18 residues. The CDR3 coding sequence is TGTGCCAGCAGTTACGATCTAGCGGGGGGGCTACGTGTAGATACGCAGTATTTT. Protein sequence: CASSYDLAGGLRVDTQYF.

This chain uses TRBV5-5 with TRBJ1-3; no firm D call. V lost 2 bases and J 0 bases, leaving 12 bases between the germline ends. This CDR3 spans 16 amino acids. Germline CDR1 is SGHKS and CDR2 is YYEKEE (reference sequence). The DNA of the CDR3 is TGTGCCAGCAGCTTAGGTTGGGCCCTCTCTGGAAACACCATATATTTT. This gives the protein CASSLGWALSGNTIYF.

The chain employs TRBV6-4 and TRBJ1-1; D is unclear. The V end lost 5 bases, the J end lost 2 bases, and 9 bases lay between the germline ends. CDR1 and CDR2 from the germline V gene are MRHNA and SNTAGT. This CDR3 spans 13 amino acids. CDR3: CASSFDGNTEAFF. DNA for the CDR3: TGTGCCAGCAGTTTCGATGGCAACACTGAAGCTTTCTTT.

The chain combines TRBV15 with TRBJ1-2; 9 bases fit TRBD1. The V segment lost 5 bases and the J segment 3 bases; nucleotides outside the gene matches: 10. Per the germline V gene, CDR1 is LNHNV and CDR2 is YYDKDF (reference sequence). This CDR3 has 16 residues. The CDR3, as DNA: TGTGCCACCAGCGCCGGGACAGGGCGTTTGGACTATGGCTACACCTTC. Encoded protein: CATSAGTGRLDYGYTF.

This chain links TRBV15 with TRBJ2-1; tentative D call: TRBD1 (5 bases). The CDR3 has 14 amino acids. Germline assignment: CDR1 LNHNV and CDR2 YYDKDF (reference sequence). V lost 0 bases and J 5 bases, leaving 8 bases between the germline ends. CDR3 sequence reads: CATSRETEHNEQFF. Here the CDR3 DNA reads TGTGCCACCAGCAGAGAGACAGAGCACAATGAGCAGTTCTTC.